Shown below are 4 T cell receptor beta chains from a single sample sequenced in a study of CD8 T cells in Susac syndrome (dated by TCRdb to the late 2010s). The receptor library was made with the immunoSEQ multiplex PCR assay. RNA was extracted with the RNeasy kit and 0.5 to 1 ug was reverse transcribed using random hexamers. TCRdb trimmed public reads at Q25 via fastp, called clones via MiXCR and kept in-frame beta chains. All rows with the same CDR3 protein become a single entry with the most common DNA and genes. The sample contains about 150,000 distinct CDR3 sequences, roughly 96% of them found a single time. The top ten constitute approximately 0.15% of the sample. The sample comprised CD8+ T cells from PBMCs. The receptors were gathered from a human donor with multiple sclerosis.

The V and J genes are TRBV5-1 and TRBJ2-1, with 10 bases matching TRBD1. With V trimmed by 0 bases and J by 9 bases, 3 bases remained unmatched. From germline, CDR1 is SGHRS and CDR2 YFSETQ. This CDR3 spans 14 amino acids. The CDR3 region is CASSLVTGGIEQFF. The CDR3 coding sequence is TGCGCCAGCAGCTTGGTGACAGGGGGCATTGAGCAGTTCTTC. The full variable domain, rest sourced from reference TRBV5-1 and TRBJ2-1, is KAGVTQTPRYLIKTRGQQVTLSCSPISGHRSVSWYQQTPGQGLQFLFEYFSETQRNKGNFPGRFSGRQFSNSRSEMNVSTLELGDSALYLCASSLVTGGIEQFFGPGTRLTVL.

The rearrangement links TRBV28 to TRBJ2-7; 12 bases agree with TRBD1. The CDR3 extends over 16 amino acids. Germline V gene lookup returns CDR1 MDHEN and CDR2 SYDVKM. J was trimmed by 2 bases and V by 6 bases; bases with no gene match: 8. The DNA for the CDR3 is TGTGCCAGCAGAATTCCCGGGACAGGGGGCGCCTACGAGCAGTACTTC. It specifies CASRIPGTGGAYEQYF.

This chain joins TRBV3-1 and TRBJ1-1; a possible D gene is TRBD1 (5 bases). Germline V gene lookup returns CDR1 LGHDT and CDR2 YNNKEL (reference sequence). The V end was cut by 3 bases, the J end by 4 bases, with 12 bases between. This CDR3 has 14 amino acids. CDR3 sequence: CASSHQGLGTEAFF. The CDR3 coding sequence is TGTGCCAGCAGCCATCAGGGATTGGGCACTGAAGCTTTCTTT.

V gene TRBV5-4 combines with J gene TRBJ1-2; no firm D call. Germline CDR1 reads SGHNT; CDR2 reads YYREEE (reference sequence). Trimming shortened V by 4 bases and J by 5 bases, and 15 bases separated the two germline ends. This CDR3 is 14 amino acids long. The CDR3 bases are TGTGCCAGCAGCACCACTCGGACCGAATATGGCTACACCTTC. This encodes CASSTTRTEYGYTF.